The 15 T cell receptor beta chains given below trace back to one sample, sequenced in a study of control samples from healthy donors and cancer patients. Using immunoSEQ multiplex PCR, the repertoire was profiled, and TCRdb retains in-frame clones only, with some absent. This table holds tens of thousands of clones, roughly 86% found once. Sequenced material: blood. The source of these receptors is a woman aged 45-60 years in good health.

The genes are TRBV19 and TRBJ1-1; D unclear. The V gene lost 2 bases and the J gene lost 4 bases, with 8 bases spanning the gap. The CDR3 runs 13 residues. CDR1 is LNHDA, CDR2 SQIVND, per germline (reference sequence). CDR3 sequence reads: CASSITEATEAFF. The CDR3 DNA is TGTGCCAGTAGTATAACTGAGGCCACTGAAGCTTTCTTT.

This chain joins TRBV29-1 and TRBJ1-5, with D unclear. Trimming took 6 bases from V and 9 from J, leaving 15 bases between them. This CDR3 is 12 amino acids long. Germline CDR1 SQVTM, CDR2 ANQGSEA. The CDR3, as DNA: TGCAGCGTCGGCGCTTCCGGGTTGCCCCAGCATTTT. Translated, it gives CSVGASGLPQHF.

This chain links TRBV6-5 with TRBJ2-1, with 7 bases lining up with TRBD1. Looked up from germline, CDR1 is MNHEY and CDR2 is SVGAGI. CDR3 size: 13 residues. J lost 9 bases, V lost 5 bases, and 7 bases had no gene match. This CDR3 reads CASSKGAPVEQFF. The CDR3 DNA is TGTGCCAGCAGTAAGGGGGCGCCGGTTGAGCAGTTCTTC.

The rearrangement joins TRBV29-1 to TRBJ2-5; D is perhaps TRBD1 (6 bases). V was trimmed by 5 bases and J by 4 bases, leaving 11 bases between them. Looked up from germline, CDR1 is SQVTM and CDR2 is ANQGSEA. The CDR3 consists of 12 residues. The DNA for the CDR3 is TGCAGCGTTATTAGCAGGGGAGAGACCCAGTACTTC. This translates into CSVISRGETQYF.

The V and J genes are TRBV5-5 and TRBJ2-7; D remains unclear. From germline, CDR1 is SGHKS and CDR2 YYEKEE (reference sequence). Trimming left V 5 bases short and J 0 bases short, with 15 bases between. The CDR3 consists of 15 residues. CDR3 DNA: TGTGCCAGCAGTTCATACGCGGCCCACTCCTACGAGCAGTACTTC. Encoded protein: CASSSYAAHSYEQYF.

The chain carries TRBV6-2 or TRBV6-3 and TRBJ2-5; possibly TRBD2 for D (6 bases). In germline, CDR1 is MNHEY, CDR2 SVGEGT. The ends were cut back, 2 bases at V and 2 bases at J, with 12 bases in the middle. The CDR3 runs to 15 residues. The CDR3 DNA is TGTGCCAGCAGTTACCTTGCGGGGCCACAAGAGACCCAGTACTTC. As protein: CASSYLAGPQETQYF.

The J gene is TRBJ2-1, the V gene TRBV19, with D perhaps TRBD1 (5 bases). This CDR3 has 10 residues. Germline CDR1 and CDR2: LNHDA and SQIVND (reference sequence). Trimming removed 8 bases at V and 7 bases at J, with 6 bases between. CDR3 nucleotide sequence: TGTGCCAGTGGGGCGAATGAGCAGTTCTTC. Protein sequence: CASGANEQFF. Variable domain in full (rest from reference TRBV19 and TRBJ2-1): DGGITQSPKYLFRKEGQNVTLSCEQNLNHDAMYWYRQDPGQGLRLIYYSQIVNDFQKGDIAEGYSVSREKKESFPLTVTSAQKNPTAFYLCASGANEQFFGPGTRLTVL.

J is TRBJ1-2 and V is TRBV5-6, with 11 bases identical to TRBD1. Trimming took 0 bases from V and 4 from J; bases not matched to a gene: 2. Germline CDR1 reads SGHDT; CDR2 reads YYEEEE. This CDR3 spans 15 amino acids. CDR3 DNA: TGTGCCAGCAGCTTGGGGACAGGGGGCGTCTATGGCTACACCTTC. The encoded protein is CASSLGTGGVYGYTF.

The chain carries TRBV28 and TRBJ2-5; a weak D match, TRBD1 (5 bases). This CDR3 is built from 14 residues. Trimming pared 8 bases from V and 5 bases from J, leaving 18 bases between. Germline CDR1 reads MDHEN; CDR2 reads SYDVKM. The CDR3 region is CASGIRAPGETQYF. The CDR3 bases are TGTGCCAGCGGGATCAGGGCCCCCGGCGAGACCCAGTACTTC. The full variable domain, rest sourced from reference TRBV28 and TRBJ2-5, is DVKVTQSSRYLVKRTGEKVFLECVQDMDHENMFWYRQDPGLGLRLIYFSYDVKMKEKGDIPEGYSVSREKKERFSLILESASTNQTSMYLCASGIRAPGETQYFGPGTRLLVL.

This rearrangement joins TRBV10-3 to TRBJ2-2, with D unresolved. V was shortened by 2 bases and J by 6 bases, with 10 bases between the two germline ends. This CDR3 spans 14 amino acids. Germline CDR1 and CDR2: ENHRY and SYGVKD. CDR3 coding DNA: TGTGCCATCAGTGAGGGGCCCCCTCCCGGGGAGCTGTTTTTT. As protein: CAISEGPPPGELFF.

V usage is TRBV7-2 and J usage is TRBJ2-7; D might be TRBD2 (5 bases). Germline V gene sequence: CDR1 SGHTA, CDR2 FQGNSA. The CDR3 covers 15 residues. The V end was cut by 5 bases, the J end by 0 bases, with 14 bases between. The CDR3 sequence: CASSARPRGSYEQYF. As DNA, the CDR3 is TGTGCCAGCAGCGCCCGCCCCCGGGGCTCCTACGAGCAGTACTTC.

This clone has only a few counts. V usage is TRBV6-1 and J usage is TRBJ1-1; no reliable D call. The CDR3 has 15 residues. Germline V gene sequence: CDR1 MNHNS, CDR2 SASEGT. With 2 bases removed from V and 1 base from J, the gap between germline ends came to 11 bases. This chain's CDR3 is CASSEPSAPNTEAFF. In DNA form, the CDR3 reads TGTGCCAGCAGTGAACCCTCCGCACCGAACACTGAAGCTTTCTTT.

The chain is built from TRBV6-5 and TRBJ2-5, with D possibly matching TRBD2 (5 bases). V was trimmed by 6 bases and J by 6 bases, leaving 11 bases between them. Germline-derived CDR1 and CDR2 are MNHEY and SVGAGI. This CDR3 has 12 amino acids. In nucleotides, the CDR3 is TGTGCCAGCAGAGACCCGGGGAAGACCCAGTACTTC. Translating gives CASRDPGKTQYF.

The chain links TRBV19 to TRBJ1-1; perhaps TRBD1 as D (5 bases). CDR1 is LNHDA, CDR2 SQIVND, per germline (reference sequence). V was pared by 3 bases and J by 1 base, with 9 bases between. The length of the CDR3 is 14 residues. The CDR3 nucleotides are TGTGCCAGTAGTATCTCCGGGACGAACACTGAAGCTTTCTTT. This translates into CASSISGTNTEAFF.

CDR3 in amino acids: CASSSAQGAGGETQYF. The DNA for the CDR3 is TGTGCCAGCAGTTCTGCGCAGGGGGCAGGTGGAGAGACCCAGTACTTC. The chain joins TRBV5-6 to TRBJ2-5; 8 positions match TRBD1. The CDR3 extends over 16 amino acids. With 5 bases clipped from V and 4 bases from J, the junction kept 13 bases outside the gene matches. Germline CDR1 and CDR2: SGHDT and YYEEEE.